The 6 T cell receptor beta chains below come from one sample, sequenced in a study of long-term antiretroviral therapy in people with HIV. The libraries were made with immunoSEQ v3.0 at survey level. Sequencing used immunoSEQ multiplex PCR; TCRdb keeps in-frame clones, though not all of them. The table has about 19,000 clones, about 80% seen once. The material was unsorted PBMCs, obtained 2.2 years after starting antiretroviral therapy. These TCRs come from a man aged 50 to 59 with HIV.

The chain uses TRBV11-2 and TRBJ2-5, with D perhaps TRBD1 or TRBD2 (5 bases each). The CDR3 loop spans 12 amino acids. Trimming took off 3 bases at V and 5 bases at J, with 7 bases between the two ends. Germline-derived CDR1 and CDR2 are SGHAT and FQNNGV. The CDR3, as DNA: TGTGCCAGCAGCTTGGGACGGGAGACCCAGTACTTC. It specifies CASSLGRETQYF. Complete variable domain (other parts from reference TRBV11-2 and TRBJ2-5): EAGVAQSPRYKIIEKRQSVAFWCNPISGHATLYWYQQILGQGPKLLIQFQNNGVVDDSQLPKDRFSAERLKGVDSTLKIQPAKLEDSAVYLCASSLGRETQYFGPGTRLLVL.

The J gene is TRBJ2-3, the V gene TRBV28; weak D call: TRBD2 (6 bases). The CDR3 extends over 13 amino acids. V was cut by 4 bases and J by 8 bases, with 13 bases left in between. CDR1 MDHEN and CDR2 SYDVKM come from the germline V gene. The CDR3 DNA is TGTGCCAGCAGTTCCGGGAGCATCAGTACGCAGTATTTT. It yields the protein CASSSGSISTQYF.

This chain connects TRBV7-9 to TRBJ2-2; D is unresolved. Trimming pared 5 bases from V and 1 base from J, leaving 8 bases between. Germline V gene data show CDR1 as SEHNR and CDR2 as FQNEAQ (reference sequence). The CDR3 length is 14 residues. This CDR3 reads CASSRVQNTGELFF. In nucleotides, the CDR3 is TGTGCCAGCAGCCGAGTACAGAACACCGGGGAGCTGTTTTTT.

This chain links TRBV5-1 with TRBJ2-1, with a weak D call TRBD2 (5 bases). There are 11 residues in the CDR3. V gave up 7 bases and J gave up 6 bases, with 8 bases separating them. Germline CDR1 reads SGHRS; CDR2 reads YFSETQ. CDR3 loop: CASARGNEQFF. The CDR3 nucleotides read TGCGCCAGCGCCCGGGGCAATGAGCAGTTCTTC.

The chain employs TRBV6-1 and TRBJ2-7, with 7 positions matching TRBD1. V lost 0 bases and J lost 0; bases outside the gene matches: 2. From germline, CDR1 is MNHNS and CDR2 SASEGT. The CDR3 has 15 amino acids. The CDR3 sequence: CASSEAGTASYEQYF. The CDR3 DNA follows: TGTGCCAGCAGTGAAGCGGGGACAGCCTCCTACGAGCAGTACTTC.

This clone was seen just once. The chain combines TRBV5-6 with TRBJ2-3, with D unresolved. CDR1 and CDR2 from the germline V gene are SGHDT and YYEEEE. The germline V and J ends were trimmed by 4 bases and 4 bases, with 16 bases remaining between them. This CDR3 has 15 residues. The CDR3: CASSRSFLKADTQYF. The CDR3 DNA reads as TGTGCCAGCAGCCGTAGCTTTCTCAAGGCAGATACGCAGTATTTT.